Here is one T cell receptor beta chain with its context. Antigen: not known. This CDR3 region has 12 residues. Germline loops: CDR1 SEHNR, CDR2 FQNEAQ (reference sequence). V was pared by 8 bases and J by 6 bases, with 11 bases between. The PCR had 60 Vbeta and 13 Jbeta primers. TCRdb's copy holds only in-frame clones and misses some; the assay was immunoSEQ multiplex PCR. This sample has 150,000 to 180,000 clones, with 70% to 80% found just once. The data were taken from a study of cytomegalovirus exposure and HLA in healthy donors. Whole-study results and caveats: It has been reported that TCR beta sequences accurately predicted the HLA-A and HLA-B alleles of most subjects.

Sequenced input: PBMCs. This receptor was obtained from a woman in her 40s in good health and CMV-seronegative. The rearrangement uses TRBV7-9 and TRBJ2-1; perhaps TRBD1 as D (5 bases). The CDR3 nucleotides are TGTGCCAGCGTCCCAGGGTCCAATGAGCAGTTCTTC. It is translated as CASVPGSNEQFF.